A single sample is the source of the 20 T cell receptor beta chains below, sequenced in a study of CD8 T cells in ankylosing spondylitis. Study-wide points: There was a TCR beta motif, made of eight highly homologous variants, that appeared characteristic of ankylosing spondylitis blood.

These TCRs are of unknown antigen specificity. TCRdb reprocessed the 5' RACE reads via MiXCR and lists one record per CDR3 protein. The sample includes 220,000 or so distinct CDR3 sequences, about 16% seen only once; the top ten take about 39%. The sequenced sample was blood, either unsorted or a sorted T cell fraction (not recorded which). The source is a male donor with ankylosing spondylitis.

The chain uses TRBV7-8 and TRBJ2-7; maybe TRBD1 (6 bases). The CDR3 runs 15 residues. Trimming took 5 bases from V and 5 from J, leaving 19 bases between them. Germline V gene data show CDR1 as SGHVS and CDR2 as FQNEAQ. The CDR3 bases are TGTGCCAGCAGCGATTCTACAGGGATCGTGAACGAGCAGTACTTC. It codes for CASSDSTGIVNEQYF.

This clonotype was seen ten or more times. The CDR3 DNA sequence: TGCGCCAGCAGCCATGACCTCGGGGAGCTGTTTTTT. It specifies CASSHDLGELFF. V and J are TRBV4-1 and TRBJ2-2, with no clear D. Germline V lookup: CDR1 MGHRA, CDR2 YSYEKL. Trimming took 3 bases from V and 7 from J, leaving 6 bases between them. This CDR3 region has 12 residues.

This clonotype came up a few times. The rearrangement joins TRBV4-1 to TRBJ1-1, with 8 nucleotides matching TRBD1. The CDR3 covers 15 residues. Germline CDR1 is MGHRA and CDR2 is YSYEKL. V lost 2 bases to trimming and J lost 7 bases; unmatched junction nucleotides: 9. This CDR3 reads CASSQSPGQEIEAFF. The CDR3 bases are TGCGCCAGCAGCCAATCACCGGGACAGGAGATTGAAGCTTTCTTT.

This clonotype occurred many times. The chain recombines TRBV30 with TRBJ2-3; no firm D call. The CDR3 has 16 amino acids. The V end lost 2 bases, the J end lost 4 bases, and 19 bases lay between the germline ends. CDR1 GTSNPN and CDR2 SVGIG come from the germline V gene (reference sequence). The CDR3 DNA sequence: TGTGCCTGGAGTCAGGATGCTAGTGCATATTCAGATACGCAGTATTTT. This encodes CAWSQDASAYSDTQYF.

This chain joins TRBV19 and TRBJ1-5; D is perhaps TRBD1 (6 bases). Germline values: CDR1 LNHDA, CDR2 SQIVND (reference sequence). Trimming shortened V by 3 bases and J by 6 bases, and 12 bases separated the two germline ends. CDR3 length: 14 residues. CDR3 loop: CASSIVTGLQPQHF. Here the CDR3 DNA reads TGTGCCAGTAGTATTGTTACAGGGCTTCAGCCCCAGCATTTT.

This clonotype has at least ten counts. The rearrangement joins TRBV12-3 or TRBV12-4 to TRBJ2-5, with TRBD1 identical over 11 bases. CDR3 length: 15 residues. The J segment lost 5 bases and the V segment lost 6 bases, leaving 8 bases of the junction unmatched. Written as DNA, the CDR3 is TGTGCCAGCAGACACGGGACAGGGGGTTTGGAGACCCAGTACTTC. Amino acids: CASRHGTGGLETQYF.

The genes are TRBV2 and TRBJ2-3, with D perhaps matching TRBD2 (6 bases). V dropped 2 bases and J dropped 0 bases, with 12 bases sitting between them. The CDR3 length is 16 residues. Germline CDR1 SNHLY, CDR2 FYNNEI. The CDR3 DNA reads TGTGCCAGCAGTGAACGACTAGGCTCTAGCACAGATACGCAGTATTTT. Encoded protein: CASSERLGSSTDTQYF.

This sequence joins TRBV6-1 and TRBJ1-6; 7 bases agree with TRBD1. The J segment lost 8 bases and the V segment lost 7 bases, leaving 11 bases of the junction unmatched. This CDR3 comprises 15 residues. Germline V gene data show CDR1 as MNHNS and CDR2 as SASEGT. CDR3 DNA sequence: TGTGCCAGCATCAGGGGGGCGAATCCCGATTCACCCCTCCACTTT. This gives the protein CASIRGANPDSPLHF.

This clonotype was observed at least ten times. The J gene is TRBJ2-1, the V gene TRBV4-1; the D is unclear. V was shortened by 4 bases and J by 10 bases, with 11 bases between the two germline ends. CDR3 length equals 12 residues. CDR1 MGHRA and CDR2 YSYEKL come from the germline V gene. The CDR3 bases are TGCGCCAGCAGCCCCCGGACGGCAGAGCAGTTCTTC. Translated, it gives CASSPRTAEQFF.

The chain carries TRBV3-1 and TRBJ2-5, with TRBD2 matching over 7 bases. The CDR3 extends over 16 amino acids. V trimming: 5 bases; J trimming: 1 base; junction bases outside the gene matches: 10. Germline V gives CDR1 LGHDT, CDR2 YNNKEL (reference sequence). This CDR3 reads CASSFPLIAGQETQYF. CDR3 bases: TGTGCCAGCAGCTTCCCTTTAATAGCGGGCCAAGAGACCCAGTACTTC.

The chain employs TRBV6-5 and TRBJ1-1, with D maybe TRBD1 (5 bases). Germline V gives CDR1 MNHEY, CDR2 SVGAGI. V was cut by 4 bases and J by 5 bases, with 8 bases left in between. CDR3 size: 12 residues. The chain's CDR3 is CASSSTETEAFF. The CDR3 coding sequence is TGTGCCAGCAGTTCGACAGAGACTGAAGCTTTCTTT.

The sample holds a few counts of this clonotype. The rearrangement joins TRBV12-3 or TRBV12-4 to TRBJ2-5; TRBD2 matches at 10 bases. V lost 7 bases to trimming and J lost 1 base; unmatched junction nucleotides: 3. This CDR3 comprises 14 residues. CDR3 amino acids: CASTAGGPQETQYF. Written as DNA, the CDR3 is TGTGCCAGCACAGCGGGAGGGCCCCAAGAGACCCAGTACTTC.

This clonotype was recorded a few times. This rearrangement joins TRBV20-1 to TRBJ2-1, with 8 bases aligning to TRBD2. The CDR3 covers 14 residues. Trimming cost V 1 base and J 5 bases; bases outside gene matches: 4. Germline V CDR1 and CDR2: DFQATT, SNEGSKA (reference sequence). This CDR3 reads CSARGQRENNEQFF. In DNA, the CDR3 is TGCAGTGCTAGAGGTCAGCGGGAGAACAATGAGCAGTTCTTC.

This clonotype has more than one count but fewer than ten. This chain connects TRBV5-1 to TRBJ2-7, with unresolved D. The germline V and J ends were trimmed by 1 base and 2 bases, with 7 bases remaining between them. CDR3 length: 13 residues. The germline V gene encodes CDR1 SGHRS and CDR2 YFSETQ. In DNA form, the CDR3 reads TGCGCCAGCAGCTTGTTAGGCCCCTACGAGCAGTACTTC. The encoded protein is CASSLLGPYEQYF.

The chain carries TRBV3-1 and TRBJ2-3; 14 positions agree with TRBD2. V shed 0 bases, J shed 5 bases, and the junction held 10 bases outside the gene matches. This CDR3 has 19 residues. Germline V lookup: CDR1 LGHDT, CDR2 YNNKEL (reference sequence). The CDR3 sequence: CASSQDLPGLAGGVDTQYF. In DNA form, the CDR3 reads TGTGCCAGCAGCCAAGATCTCCCCGGACTAGCGGGGGGTGTAGATACGCAGTATTTT.

This clonotype was picked up many times. The J gene is TRBJ1-1, the V gene TRBV4-2, with no clear D. The germline CDR1 and CDR2 sequences are LGHNA and YNFKEQ. Trimming left V 0 bases short and J 0 bases short, with 8 bases between. CDR3 length: 15 amino acids. CDR3 region: CASSQEVSVNTEAFF. For the CDR3, the DNA is TGTGCCAGCAGCCAAGAGGTTTCCGTGAACACTGAAGCTTTCTTT.

There are a few counts of this clonotype. The rearrangement links TRBV27 to TRBJ2-3; 13 bases agree with TRBD2. CDR1 is MNHEY, CDR2 SMNVEV, per germline (reference sequence). V gave up 5 bases and J gave up 11 bases; unmatched junction bases: 7. This CDR3 spans 14 amino acids. CDR3 sequence reads: CASSRGTSGEMQYF. CDR3 bases: TGTGCCAGCAGTCGCGGGACTAGCGGGGAGATGCAGTATTTT.

This clonotype was seen a handful of times. The chain links TRBV6-1 to TRBJ2-3; D could derive from TRBD1 or TRBD2 (5 bases each). CDR1 MNHNS and CDR2 SASEGT come from the germline V gene. The CDR3 extends over 15 amino acids. Trimming took 8 bases from V and 1 from J, leaving 16 bases between them. The CDR3 coding sequence is TGTGCCAGCCGGGACCGGACACTAGGCACAGATACGCAGTATTTT. It translates to CASRDRTLGTDTQYF.

This clonotype has only a few counts. The CDR3 coding sequence is TGTGCCACCAGTGATCACACAAGCACAGATACGCAGTATTTT. Translation gives CATSDHTSTDTQYF. The genes are TRBV24-1 and TRBJ2-3; no clear D. The germline V and J ends were trimmed by 3 bases and 0 bases, with 6 bases remaining between them. The CDR3 is 14 residues long. From germline, CDR1 is KGHDR and CDR2 SFDVKD.

This clonotype has only a few counts. The CDR3 spells CASSQEALAGALGTGELFF. The DNA for the CDR3 is TGTGCCAGCAGCCAAGAAGCTCTAGCGGGAGCCCTGGGGACCGGGGAGCTGTTTTTT. The chain is built from TRBV4-2 and TRBJ2-2; TRBD2 matches 10 bases. This CDR3 contains 19 residues. Trimming removed 0 bases from V and 5 bases from J; junction bases left unmatched: 12. Germline loops: CDR1 LGHNA, CDR2 YNFKEQ.